One and the same sample provided the 7 T cell receptor beta chains below, sequenced in a study of blood T cell repertoires in COVID-19. Repertoires were generated with immunoSEQ multiplex PCR, while TCRdb's copy carries only in-frame clones and drops some. The sample has 15,000 to 25,000 clones; 88% are singletons. The sample comprised peripheral blood. All receptors derive from a human donor in a cohort sampled during active COVID-19.

The genes are TRBV19 and TRBJ2-5; 11 nucleotides line up with TRBD2. CDR3 size: 16 residues. CDR1 is LNHDA, CDR2 SQIVND, per germline (reference sequence). With V trimmed by 5 bases and J by 3 bases, 8 bases remained unmatched. The CDR3 nucleotides read TGTGCCAGTAGTGCCCAGAGACTAGCGGGGAAAGAGACCCAGTACTTC. It encodes CASSAQRLAGKETQYF.

The V call is TRBV4-2, the J call TRBJ2-7, with a tentative D call TRBD1 (6 bases). With 4 bases removed from V and 1 base from J, the gap between germline ends came to 20 bases. Germline values: CDR1 LGHNA, CDR2 YNFKEQ. The CDR3 contains 17 residues. DNA for the CDR3: TGTGCCAGCAGCCCTAACCTAGGGGGAATCGTGTCCTACGAGCAGTACTTC. This codes for CASSPNLGGIVSYEQYF.

V gene TRBV19 combines with J gene TRBJ1-2; weak D call: TRBD1 (6 bases). Germline V gene data show CDR1 as LNHDA and CDR2 as SQIVND (reference sequence). Deletions cut 7 bases from V and 8 bases from J, with 14 bases between. This CDR3 has 12 amino acids. The DNA of the CDR3 is TGTGCCAGTATTTGGGGGCAGGAGGGCTACACCTTC. Translated, it gives CASIWGQEGYTF. Combining the CDR3 with reference TRBV19 and TRBJ1-2 gives the whole variable domain DGGITQSPKYLFRKEGQNVTLSCEQNLNHDAMYWYRQDPGQGLRLIYYSQIVNDFQKGDIAEGYSVSREKKESFPLTVTSAQKNPTAFYLCASIWGQEGYTFGSGTRLTVV.

This clone came up a few times. The V and J genes are TRBV6-5 and TRBJ2-7; 7 nucleotides match TRBD2. Germline V CDR1 and CDR2: MNHEY, SVGAGI. The CDR3 is made up of 13 amino acids. V trimming: 5 bases; J trimming: 2 bases; junction bases outside the gene matches: 3. CDR3 sequence (DNA): TGTGCCAGCAGTCGGGGGGAAGCCTACGAGCAGTACTTC. Protein product: CASSRGEAYEQYF.

The CDR3, as DNA: TGTGCCAGCAGCTTGGGGGGCCGGATGGGCACTGAAGCTTTCTTT. It codes for CASSLGGRMGTEAFF. The rearrangement uses TRBV5-4 and TRBJ1-1; a weak D match, TRBD1 (5 bases). Germline CDR1 SGHNT, CDR2 YYREEE (reference sequence). Trimming removed 0 bases from V and 4 bases from J, with 13 bases in between. The CDR3 length is 15 residues.

The gene calls are TRBV19 and TRBJ1-4; D is possibly TRBD1 (6 bases). Germline-derived CDR1 and CDR2 are LNHDA and SQIVND (reference sequence). Between the trimmed V and J ends, which lost 5 bases and 2 bases, there was a span of 15 bases. The CDR3 runs to 16 residues. CDR3 residues: CASSPTGVGTNEKLFF. CDR3 DNA: TGTGCCAGTAGTCCGACAGGAGTAGGCACTAATGAAAAACTGTTTTTT.

The count of this clone is one. The CDR3 DNA reads TGTGCCAGCAGCATACCCTCAGTGGGCGGCTACACCTTC. It yields the protein CASSIPSVGGYTF. This chain links TRBV5-4 with TRBJ1-2; D gene ambiguous. Germline V gives CDR1 SGHNT, CDR2 YYREEE (reference sequence). V was trimmed by 4 bases and J by 8 bases, leaving 15 bases between them. This CDR3 has 13 residues.